One sample yielded the 28 T cell receptor beta chains listed below, sequenced in a study of quantifying T cell responses using KT2 cells. In the study overall: Reverse transcription used primers in the TCR alpha and beta constant regions.

The cDNA 3' end received a ligated oligonucleotide with a UMI. The first PCR ran roughly 4 cycles with an equimolar RC1.1 and RC1.2 beta primer mix. TCRdb itself ran the UMI-ligation and nested PCR reads through MiXCR, one entry per CDR3 protein. The sample gives approximately 54,000 distinct CDR3 sequences, around a tenth of which show up once; 8% to 13% is in the top ten. The material sequenced was PBMCs spiked with cells of the T cell clone KT2. The origin of the receptors is a human donor.

This clonotype showed up just a few times. CDR3 residues: CASSVGSSGNTIYF. CDR3 coding DNA: TGTGCCAGCAGTGTTGGAAGCTCTGGAAACACCATATATTTT. This sequence joins TRBV2 and TRBJ1-3; D unclear. Germline CDR1 is SNHLY and CDR2 is FYNNEI. Trimming shortened V by 4 bases and J by 0 bases, and 7 bases separated the two germline ends. The CDR3 covers 14 residues.

This clonotype was found once. The gene calls are TRBV2 and TRBJ2-3, with D uncertain. The CDR3 sequence is 14 residues long. Looked up from germline, CDR1 is SNHLY and CDR2 is FYNNEI. Trimming removed 4 bases from V and 4 bases from J, with 12 bases in between. CDR3 nucleotide sequence: TGTGCCAGCAGTGTAGGTTGGCAGTCAGATACGCAGTATTTT. Translating gives CASSVGWQSDTQYF.

This clonotype appeared a few times. V gene TRBV7-2 combines with J gene TRBJ2-3; weak D call: TRBD2 (6 bases). With 1 base removed from V and 4 bases from J, the gap between germline ends came to 12 bases. Looked up from germline, CDR1 is SGHTA and CDR2 is FQGNSA. This CDR3 contains 15 residues. CDR3: CASSLVAGEADTQYF. DNA of the CDR3: TGTGCCAGCAGCTTAGTCGCCGGGGAGGCAGATACGCAGTATTTT.

This clonotype was picked up many times. This chain links TRBV6-2 or TRBV6-3 with TRBJ2-3, with 8 bases aligning to TRBD2. The CDR3 is 16 amino acids. Germline CDR1 is MNHEY and CDR2 is SVGEGT. With V trimmed by 2 bases and J by 2 bases, 6 bases remained unmatched. CDR3 sequence: CASSYAGLEFTDTQYF. The CDR3 region has the DNA TGTGCCAGCAGTTACGCGGGACTAGAGTTCACAGATACGCAGTATTTT.

The chain employs TRBV7-6 and TRBJ2-2; 11 nucleotides align to TRBD2. Unmatched junction bases numbered 16, after V lost 4 bases and J lost 6 bases. Germline CDR1 is SGHVS and CDR2 is FNYEAQ. The CDR3 spans 19 residues. CDR3 residues: CASSYIRLAGTQVAGELFF. In DNA, the CDR3 is TGTGCCAGCAGCTATATCAGACTAGCGGGAACTCAGGTGGCCGGGGAGCTGTTTTTT.

This clonotype has more than one count but fewer than ten. In nucleotides, the CDR3 is TGTGCCAGCAGCCCTGTTCGTGCGGGCACAGATACGCAGTATTTT. As protein: CASSPVRAGTDTQYF. The rearrangement links TRBV5-8 to TRBJ2-3; the D is unclear. Germline V gene sequence: CDR1 SGHTS, CDR2 YDEGEE. V was trimmed by 4 bases and J by 1 base, leaving 13 bases between them. The CDR3 has 15 amino acids. Looking up the rest from reference TRBV5-8 and TRBJ2-3 gives the full variable domain: EAGVTQSPTHLIKTRGQQATLRCSPISGHTSVYWYQQALGLGLQFLLWYDEGEERNRGNFPPRFSGRQFPNYSSELNVNALELEDSALYLCASSPVRAGTDTQYFGPGTRLTVL.

This clonotype was detected only a few times. The chain employs TRBV13 and TRBJ1-3; no firm D call. Germline V lookup: CDR1 PRHDT, CDR2 FYEKMQ (reference sequence). Trimming removed 5 bases at V and 0 bases at J, with 8 bases between. The CDR3 totals 14 residues. This chain's CDR3 is CASSRISSGNTIYF. CDR3 nucleotide sequence: TGTGCCAGCAGCCGGATCAGCTCTGGAAACACCATATATTTT. The full variable domain, in which reference TRBV13 and TRBJ1-3 provide the parts outside the CDR3, is AAGVIQSPRHLIKEKRETATLKCYPIPRHDTVYWYQQGPGQDPQFLISFYEKMQSDKGSIPDRFSAQQFSDYHSELNMSSLELGDSALYFCASSRISSGNTIYFGEGSWLTVV.

This clonotype was picked up a small number of times. This chain links TRBV11-1 with TRBJ2-1; 8 bases agree with TRBD2. After removal of 1 base from V and 10 bases from J, the junction contained 0 bases not matched to a gene. The CDR3 has 12 residues. CDR1 is SGHAT, CDR2 FQDESV, per germline (reference sequence). The CDR3 nucleotides read TGTGCCAGCAGCTTAGGCGGGAGGGAGCAGTTCTTC. It is translated as CASSLGGREQFF.

This clonotype was counted a few times. J is TRBJ2-7 and V is TRBV10-3; possible D gene TRBD2, 5 bases. Germline CDR1 reads ENHRY; CDR2 reads SYGVKD. With 8 bases removed from V and 2 bases from J, the gap between germline ends came to 13 bases. The CDR3 runs to 13 residues. This chain's CDR3 is CAIRGGTTYEQYF. The CDR3 DNA sequence: TGTGCCATCCGGGGTGGCACTACCTACGAGCAGTACTTC.

This clonotype was counted between two and nine times. The chain recombines TRBV4-1 with TRBJ1-5; no definite D call. The CDR3 has 13 amino acids. Germline values: CDR1 MGHRA, CDR2 YSYEKL. V was clipped by 0 bases and J by 6 bases, with 6 bases between them. The CDR3 sequence: CASSQDEGQPQHF. For the CDR3, the DNA is TGCGCCAGCAGCCAAGATGAAGGTCAGCCCCAGCATTTT.

This clonotype was seen many times. V and J are TRBV20-1 and TRBJ2-1; TRBD2 is a possible D gene (6 bases). The CDR3 sequence is 15 residues long. Germline-derived CDR1 and CDR2 are DFQATT and SNEGSKA (reference sequence). The V end was cut by 6 bases, the J end by 9 bases, with 24 bases between. The CDR3 nucleotides are TGCAGTGCGACGATAGCGGATCTTCTGAGTATTGAGCAGTTCTTC. Its protein is CSATIADLLSIEQFF.

In regard to this clonotype: A much larger clone is a single base away; this may be a read error. This chain connects TRBV9 to TRBJ2-3; 8 bases fit TRBD1. CDR3 length: 15 residues. Germline V CDR1 and CDR2: SGDLS, YYNGEE. The CDR3 nucleotides read TGTGCCAGCAGAGTAGATGGCAGGGGGCAAGATACGCAGTATTTT. This gives the protein CASRVDGRGQDTQYF.

This clonotype has only a few counts. The chain combines TRBV3-1 with TRBJ1-1; no clear D. The CDR3 is made up of 14 amino acids. The V end lost 1 base, the J end lost 2 bases, and 8 bases lay between the germline ends. Germline lookup yields CDR1 LGHDT and CDR2 YNNKEL (reference sequence). The CDR3, as DNA: TGTGCCAGCAGCCAAGTCGGGTTCAACACTGAAGCTTTCTTT. This codes for CASSQVGFNTEAFF.

There are many counts of this clonotype. This chain links TRBV2 with TRBJ2-1; D may match TRBD1 or TRBD2 (5 bases each). Germline assignment: CDR1 SNHLY and CDR2 FYNNEI. V lost 6 bases and J 12 bases, leaving 18 bases between the germline ends. This CDR3 is built from 13 residues. CDR3 loop: CASSPTRGPGQFF. In DNA form, the CDR3 reads TGTGCCAGCAGCCCCACTCGGGGACCCGGGCAGTTCTTC.

The rearrangement joins TRBV5-6 to TRBJ1-3; perhaps TRBD1 as D (5 bases). V lost 0 bases and J lost 3, with 7 bases in between. The CDR3 extends over 14 amino acids. The germline V gene has CDR1 SGHDT and CDR2 YYEEEE. The CDR3 spells CASSLVGVGNTIYF. In DNA, the CDR3 is TGTGCCAGCAGCTTGGTAGGGGTTGGAAACACCATATATTTT.

The V call is TRBV7-2, the J call TRBJ2-5, with TRBD2 matching 9 bases. Germline V gives CDR1 SGHTA, CDR2 FQGNSA. Germline trimming cut 0 bases from V and 5 bases from J; bases unmatched to any gene: 4. This CDR3 has 15 amino acids. CDR3 sequence reads: CASSLAKREVETQYF. The DNA of the CDR3 is TGTGCCAGCAGCTTAGCAAAGCGGGAGGTGGAGACCCAGTACTTC.

The V gene is TRBV20-1, the J gene TRBJ2-5, with D possibly being TRBD2 (5 bases). The germline CDR1 and CDR2 sequences are DFQATT and SNEGSKA (reference sequence). The CDR3 is made up of 13 amino acids. With 5 bases removed from V and 2 bases from J, the gap between germline ends came to 12 bases. The CDR3 DNA reads as TGCAGTGCTCACGAGCGGCGACAAGAGACCCAGTACTTC. Amino acids: CSAHERRQETQYF.

The rearrangement uses TRBV2 and TRBJ1-5; TRBD1 matches 12 bases. CDR3 length equals 14 residues. Germline V CDR1 and CDR2: SNHLY, FYNNEI. J gave up 5 bases and V 7 bases, and 3 bases lay outside the gene matches. The CDR3 region is CASIRDRGHQPQHF. The CDR3 DNA follows: TGTGCCAGCATTAGGGACAGGGGGCATCAGCCCCAGCATTTT.

V gene TRBV12-3 or TRBV12-4 combines with J gene TRBJ1-1; D remains unclear. V was shortened by 1 base and J by 1 base, with 16 bases between the two germline ends. CDR3 size: 17 residues. This CDR3 reads CASSLGSAAGANTEAFF. The DNA of the CDR3 is TGTGCCAGCAGTTTAGGGTCAGCGGCAGGAGCGAACACTGAAGCTTTCTTT.

The sample holds a few counts of this clonotype. V and J are TRBV29-1 and TRBJ1-1; 11 bases are shared with TRBD1. After removal of 6 bases from V and 3 bases from J, the junction contained 0 bases not matched to a gene. CDR3 length: 12 residues. Germline V gene data show CDR1 as SQVTM and CDR2 as ANQGSEA. The CDR3 region has the DNA TGCAGCGTGGGACAGGGGGACACTGAAGCTTTCTTT. It is translated as CSVGQGDTEAFF.

As for this clonotype: A much more abundant neighbour one base away suggests this may be a read error. V gene TRBV29-1 combines with J gene TRBJ2-7, with D possibly matching TRBD1 (9 bases). Trimming took 4 bases from V and 1 from J, leaving 38 bases between them. Germline-derived CDR1 and CDR2 are SQVTM and ANQGSEA. The CDR3 loop spans 22 amino acids. DNA of the CDR3: TGCAGCGTTGTATCGGGGGGGAGGGGACAGGGTTTTGTCGGCAGACGTTCCTACGAGCAGTACTTC. Residues: CSVVSGGRGQGFVGRRSYEQYF.

There are a few counts of this clonotype. This chain joins TRBV20-1 and TRBJ1-3; 7 positions match TRBD1. With 6 bases clipped from V and 3 bases from J, the junction kept 5 bases outside the gene matches. The CDR3 has 13 residues. The germline CDR1 and CDR2 sequences are DFQATT and SNEGSKA (reference sequence). The CDR3 here is CSARAGGGNTIYF. The CDR3 DNA reads as TGCAGTGCCCGGGCAGGGGGTGGAAACACCATATATTTT.

The chain employs TRBV11-2 and TRBJ1-1; 8 bases line up with TRBD1. CDR1 and CDR2 from the germline V gene are SGHAT and FQNNGV. V shed 3 bases and J 4 bases; nucleotides not matched to a gene: 7. There are 15 residues in the CDR3. The CDR3 region is CASSLETGGGTEAFF. The CDR3 DNA sequence: TGTGCCAGCAGCTTGGAAACAGGGGGAGGCACTGAAGCTTTCTTT.

This clonotype was detected ten times or more. J is TRBJ2-1 and V is TRBV6-2 or TRBV6-3; the D gene is possibly TRBD2 (6 bases). Per germline, CDR1 MNHEY and CDR2 SVGEGT. The CDR3 covers 16 residues. The ends were cut back, 3 bases at V and 3 bases at J, with 15 bases in the middle. Here the CDR3 reads CASSYRRGTYYNEQFF. As DNA, the CDR3 is TGTGCCAGCAGTTATAGGCGCGGGACCTACTACAATGAGCAGTTCTTC.

There are many counts of this clonotype. The chain combines TRBV6-6 with TRBJ2-5, with 10 bases fitting TRBD2. CDR1 and CDR2 (germline): MNHNY, SVGAGI (reference sequence). The V gene end was trimmed by 2 bases and the J gene end by 2 bases; junction bases not matched to a gene: 5. The CDR3 extends over 16 amino acids. As DNA, the CDR3 is TGTGCCAGCAGTTACCCAGCTAGCGGGGGACAAGAGACCCAGTACTTC. Encoded protein: CASSYPASGGQETQYF.

There are a few counts of this clonotype. The genes are TRBV4-1 and TRBJ2-7, with TRBD1 identical over 9 bases. J was trimmed by 5 bases and V by 4 bases; bases with no gene match: 9. The CDR3 covers 15 residues. CDR1 and CDR2 from the germline V gene are MGHRA and YSYEKL. CDR3 protein: CASSPPGQGTHEQYF. The CDR3 region has the DNA TGCGCCAGCAGCCCCCCGGGACAGGGTACCCACGAGCAGTACTTC.

The sample holds many counts of this clonotype. The chain recombines TRBV3-1 with TRBJ1-1; 10 bases agree with TRBD1. This CDR3 contains 15 residues. V trimming: 4 bases; J trimming: 5 bases; junction bases outside the gene matches: 7. Germline assignment: CDR1 LGHDT and CDR2 YNNKEL (reference sequence). The CDR3, as DNA: TGTGCCAGCAGCCGCCGGGACAGGGGAGGAACTGAAGCTTTCTTT. Residues: CASSRRDRGGTEAFF.

The chain joins TRBV12-3 or TRBV12-4 to TRBJ1-5; D possibly corresponds to TRBD1 (6 bases). CDR3 length: 14 residues. V dropped 1 base and J dropped 10 bases, with 14 bases sitting between them. This chain's CDR3 is CASSLDGDTIPQHF. As DNA, the CDR3 is TGTGCCAGCAGTTTAGACGGGGACACCATACCCCAGCATTTT.